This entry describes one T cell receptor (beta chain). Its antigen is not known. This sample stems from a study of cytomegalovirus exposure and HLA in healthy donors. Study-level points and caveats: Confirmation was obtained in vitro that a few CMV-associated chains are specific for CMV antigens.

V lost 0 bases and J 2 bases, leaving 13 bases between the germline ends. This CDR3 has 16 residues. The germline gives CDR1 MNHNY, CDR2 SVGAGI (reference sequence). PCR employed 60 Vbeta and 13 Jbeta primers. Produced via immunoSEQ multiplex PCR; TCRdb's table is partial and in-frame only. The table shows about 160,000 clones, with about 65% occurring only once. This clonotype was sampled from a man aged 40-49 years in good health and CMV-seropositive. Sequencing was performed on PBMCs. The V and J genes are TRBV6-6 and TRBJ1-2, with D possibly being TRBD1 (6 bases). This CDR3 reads CASSYSPGAPNYGYTF. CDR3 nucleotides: TGTGCCAGCAGTTACTCTCCAGGGGCTCCCAACTATGGCTACACCTTC.